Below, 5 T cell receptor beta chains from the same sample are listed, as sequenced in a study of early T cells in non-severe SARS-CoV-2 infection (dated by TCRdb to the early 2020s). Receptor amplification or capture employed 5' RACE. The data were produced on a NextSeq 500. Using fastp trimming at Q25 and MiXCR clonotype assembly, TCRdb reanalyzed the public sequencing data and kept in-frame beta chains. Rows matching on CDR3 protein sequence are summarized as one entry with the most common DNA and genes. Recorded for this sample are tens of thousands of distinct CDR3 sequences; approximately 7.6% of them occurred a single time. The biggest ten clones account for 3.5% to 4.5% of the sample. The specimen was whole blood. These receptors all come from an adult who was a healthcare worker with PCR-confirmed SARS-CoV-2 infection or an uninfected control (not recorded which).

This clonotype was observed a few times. CDR3 amino acids: CASSQDWGRSSSYNSPLHF. CDR3 DNA: TGTGCCAGCAGCCAAGATTGGGGCCGGTCCAGCTCCTATAATTCACCCCTCCACTTT. This rearrangement joins TRBV4-2 to TRBJ1-6; maybe TRBD1 (5 bases). The germline V and J ends were trimmed by 0 bases and 0 bases, with 15 bases remaining between them. CDR1 and CDR2 from the germline V gene are LGHNA and YNFKEQ. The length of the CDR3 is 19 residues.

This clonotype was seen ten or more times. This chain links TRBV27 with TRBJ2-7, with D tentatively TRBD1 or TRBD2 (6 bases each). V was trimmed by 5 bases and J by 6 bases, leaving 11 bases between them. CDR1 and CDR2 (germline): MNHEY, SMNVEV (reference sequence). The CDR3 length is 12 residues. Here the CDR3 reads CASSGGGSEQYF. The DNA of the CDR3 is TGTGCCAGCAGTGGAGGGGGTTCCGAGCAGTACTTC.

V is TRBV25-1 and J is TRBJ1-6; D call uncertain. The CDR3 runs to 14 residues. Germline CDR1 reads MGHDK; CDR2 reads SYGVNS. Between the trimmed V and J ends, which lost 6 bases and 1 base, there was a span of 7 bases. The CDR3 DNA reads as TGTGCCAGCAGCGCAAATTCCTATAATTCACCCCTCCACTTT. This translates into CASSANSYNSPLHF.

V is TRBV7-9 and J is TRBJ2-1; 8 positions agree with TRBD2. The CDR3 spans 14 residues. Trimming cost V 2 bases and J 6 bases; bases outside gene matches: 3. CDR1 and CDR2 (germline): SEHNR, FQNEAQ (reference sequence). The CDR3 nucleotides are TGTGCCAGCAGCTTAAGCGGGACTAGCAATGAGCAGTTCTTC. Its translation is CASSLSGTSNEQFF.

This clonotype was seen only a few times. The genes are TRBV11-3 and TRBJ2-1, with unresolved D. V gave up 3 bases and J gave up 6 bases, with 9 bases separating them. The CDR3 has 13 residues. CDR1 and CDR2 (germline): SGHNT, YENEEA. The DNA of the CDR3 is TGTGCCAGCAGCTTTACGTCGAGCAATGAGCAGTTCTTC. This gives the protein CASSFTSSNEQFF.